Following are 21 T cell receptor beta chains from one sample sequenced in a study of blood T cell repertoires in COVID-19. Produced via immunoSEQ multiplex PCR; TCRdb's table is partial and in-frame only. The repertoire has 150,000 to 200,000 clones, approximately 88% of them found once; the top ten carry roughly 5%. Source material: PBMCs or T cells enriched from blood (not recorded which). These receptors all stem from an older man who had been exposed to COVID-19.

The V gene is TRBV7-3, the J gene TRBJ2-1; the match to TRBD2 covers 11 bases. Trimming removed 7 bases from V and 6 bases from J; junction bases left unmatched: 8. Germline V gene lookup returns CDR1 SGHTA and CDR2 FQGTGA. CDR3 length: 15 residues. The CDR3 sequence: CASNYLAGGINEQFF. For the CDR3, the DNA is TGTGCCAGCAACTACCTAGCGGGGGGCATCAATGAGCAGTTCTTC.

The chain is built from TRBV28 and TRBJ2-1, with D possibly being TRBD2 (6 bases). Trimming cost V 8 bases and J 7 bases, with 15 bases left between them. Germline CDR1 MDHEN, CDR2 SYDVKM. The CDR3 is made up of 13 amino acids. The CDR3 region is CASGGYVRNEQFF. CDR3 nucleotide sequence: TGTGCCAGCGGGGGGTACGTTAGGAATGAGCAGTTCTTC.

The V call is TRBV7-9, the J call TRBJ1-2; 9 bases map to TRBD1. The CDR3 spans 14 residues. Germline loops: CDR1 SEHNR, CDR2 FQNEAQ (reference sequence). V was clipped by 10 bases and J by 4 bases; unmatched bases: 10. In DNA, the CDR3 is TGTGCCACAGGTGGGGAACAGGGGGCCTATGGCTACACCTTC. Protein sequence: CATGGEQGAYGYTF. Full variable domain (missing parts from reference TRBV7-9 and TRBJ1-2): DTGVSQNPRHKITKRGQNVTFRCDPISEHNRLYWYRQTLGQGPEFLTYFQNEAQLEKSRLLSDRFSAERPKGSFSTLEIQRTEQGDSAMYLCATGGEQGAYGYTFGSGTRLTVV.

The chain recombines TRBV6-2 or TRBV6-3 with TRBJ1-5; D might be TRBD1 (5 bases). V was cut by 6 bases and J by 4 bases, with 10 bases left in between. CDR1 and CDR2 (germline): MNHEY, SVGEGT. CDR3 length: 13 residues. The CDR3 DNA sequence: TGTGCCAGCAGCCGTGACAGTAATCAGCCCCAGCATTTT. Translating gives CASSRDSNQPQHF.

The V and J genes are TRBV28 and TRBJ1-2; 7 bases map to TRBD1. The CDR3 runs to 12 residues. Trimming took 5 bases from V and 6 from J; bases not matched to a gene: 3. Germline CDR1 MDHEN, CDR2 SYDVKM. CDR3 loop: CASSDRAHGYTF. The CDR3 DNA reads as TGTGCCAGCAGTGACAGGGCCCATGGCTACACCTTC.

This clone was detected once. The genes are TRBV19 and TRBJ1-5, with D unresolved. V lost 3 bases and J 6 bases, leaving 12 bases between the germline ends. CDR3 length: 14 residues. Looked up from germline, CDR1 is LNHDA and CDR2 is SQIVND (reference sequence). DNA for the CDR3: TGTGCCAGTAGTATGCCTATGGTCGGTCAGCCCCAGCATTTT. Translation: CASSMPMVGQPQHF. The full variable domain, in which reference TRBV19 and TRBJ1-5 provide the parts outside the CDR3, is DGGITQSPKYLFRKEGQNVTLSCEQNLNHDAMYWYRQDPGQGLRLIYYSQIVNDFQKGDIAEGYSVSREKKESFPLTVTSAQKNPTAFYLCASSMPMVGQPQHFGDGTRLSIL.

The sample holds a few counts of this clone. V is TRBV29-1 and J is TRBJ1-2; 8 bases are a match to TRBD1. Germline V gives CDR1 SQVTM, CDR2 ANQGSEA. The CDR3 is 14 residues long. With V trimmed by 4 bases and J by 3 bases, 7 bases remained unmatched. The CDR3 loop is CSVVRQTGDYGYTF. CDR3 sequence (DNA): TGCAGCGTTGTGCGGCAGACAGGGGACTATGGCTACACCTTC.

This clone occurred a few times. This chain connects TRBV28 to TRBJ2-7; TRBD2 matches at 7 bases. The germline V gene encodes CDR1 MDHEN and CDR2 SYDVKM. The trim removed 5 bases at V and 7 bases at J, leaving 8 bases unmatched. The CDR3 loop spans 13 amino acids. Here the CDR3 DNA reads TGTGCCAGCAGTCTAGGGAGGGCAGGGGAGCAGTACTTC. It encodes CASSLGRAGEQYF.

V usage is TRBV7-8 and J usage is TRBJ2-3; D perhaps matches TRBD1 (7 bases). This CDR3 is built from 17 residues. V lost 1 base, J lost 3 bases, and 17 bases lay in between. Germline V gives CDR1 SGHVS, CDR2 FQNEAQ. CDR3 amino acids: CASSLVAAGGMTDTQYF. The CDR3 bases are TGTGCCAGCAGCTTAGTAGCGGCAGGGGGTATGACAGATACGCAGTATTTT.

The rearrangement joins TRBV19 to TRBJ1-1; 7 bases map to TRBD1. The V gene's germline CDR1 is LNHDA and CDR2 SQIVND (reference sequence). This CDR3 has 15 amino acids. V gave up 4 bases and J gave up 6 bases; unmatched junction bases: 11. The CDR3 reads CASSTTQTGRPEAFF. Written as DNA, the CDR3 is TGTGCCAGTAGTACCACACAGACAGGGAGGCCTGAAGCTTTCTTT.

The chain links TRBV19 to TRBJ1-3; D gene ambiguous. Per germline, CDR1 LNHDA and CDR2 SQIVND (reference sequence). The V end was cut by 6 bases, the J end by 1 base, with 13 bases between. The CDR3 spans 15 residues. CDR3 protein: CASRSPGISGNTIYF. The CDR3 DNA reads as TGTGCCAGTAGATCCCCGGGGATTTCTGGAAACACCATATATTTT.

Here the CDR3 DNA reads TGCGCCAGCAGTCAATCGCCAGGGCTAACTATGAACACTGAAGCTTTCTTT. Residues: CASSQSPGLTMNTEAFF. The chain uses TRBV23-1 and TRBJ1-1; D possibly corresponds to TRBD1 (5 bases). TRBV23-1 is identified as an open reading frame with a role that is uncertain. Trimming cost V 0 bases and J 0 bases, with 14 bases left between them. CDR3 length: 17 residues.

This clone was counted between two and nine times. This chain joins TRBV2 and TRBJ1-5; D not certain. Germline V gene data show CDR1 as SNHLY and CDR2 as FYNNEI. The CDR3 runs 15 residues. Trimming shortened V by 5 bases and J by 7 bases, and 18 bases separated the two germline ends. The CDR3 spells CASSLDPSGEQPQHF. Written as DNA, the CDR3 is TGTGCCAGCAGTTTGGATCCCTCCGGGGAACAGCCCCAGCATTTT.

This clone was recorded a few times. This chain joins TRBV20-1 and TRBJ1-5, with TRBD1 matching over 7 bases. Germline-derived CDR1 and CDR2 are DFQATT and SNEGSKA (reference sequence). V dropped 3 bases and J dropped 1; count of bases not matched to a gene: 6. The CDR3 is 15 amino acids. The CDR3 DNA sequence: TGCAGTGCTAGTTTATCGGGACAGAGCAATCAGCCCCAGCATTTT. Translating it yields CSASLSGQSNQPQHF.

This chain connects TRBV27 to TRBJ2-7; weak D call: TRBD2 (6 bases). Germline V CDR1 and CDR2: MNHEY, SMNVEV (reference sequence). The CDR3 is 13 residues long. V gave up 6 bases and J gave up 6 bases, with 15 bases separating them. The CDR3 DNA sequence: TGTGCCAGCAGCCGGGAGCCGGGATCCGAGCAGTACTTC. Its protein is CASSREPGSEQYF.

The CDR3 region has the DNA TGTGCCAGCTCACAGTCGAGCTATGGCTACACCTTC. The encoded protein is CASSQSSYGYTF. The chain has TRBV18 and TRBJ1-2; D not resolved. Germline V gene sequence: CDR1 KGHSH, CDR2 LQKENI. The CDR3 totals 12 residues. V was shortened by 4 bases and J by 4 bases, with 7 bases between the two germline ends. Supplemented by reference TRBV18 and TRBJ1-2, the full variable domain reads NAGVMQNPRHLVRRRGQEARLRCSPMKGHSHVYWYRQLPEEGLKFMVYLQKENIIDESGMPKERFSAEFPKEGPSILRIQQVVRGDSAAYFCASSQSSYGYTFGSGTRLTVV.

The J gene is TRBJ1-1, the V gene TRBV28; 10 nucleotides match TRBD1. The junction had 6 bases not matched to a gene; V was cut back by 7 bases and J by 7 bases. The CDR3 has 13 residues. CDR1 is MDHEN, CDR2 SYDVKM, per germline. The CDR3 coding sequence is TGTGCCAGCATCTTCCGGGACAGGGGTGAAGCTTTCTTT. It encodes CASIFRDRGEAFF.

V usage is TRBV5-5 and J usage is TRBJ2-7, with TRBD1 matching 7 bases. Losses at the gene ends were 4 bases for V and 9 bases for J; bases not matched to a gene: 13. The CDR3 contains 14 residues. The germline CDR1 and CDR2 sequences are SGHKS and YYEKEE (reference sequence). The CDR3 DNA reads TGTGCCAGCAGCATACCCGACAGGGCCCTAGGGCAGTACTTC. Translated, it gives CASSIPDRALGQYF.

This clone was seen repeatedly, ten times or more. J is TRBJ2-7 and V is TRBV21-1; the listed D gene, TRBD2, was not tested against the DNA. TRBV21-1 is flagged as a pseudogene. CDR3 length: 13 residues. In DNA, the CDR3 is TGTGCCAAGCCGGCGGCTAGCGGGATTGGGCAGTACTTC. It translates to CAKPAASGIGQYF.

V gene TRBV5-5 combines with J gene TRBJ1-2; maybe TRBD1 (5 bases). V lost 0 bases and J 3 bases, leaving 12 bases between the germline ends. The CDR3 extends over 15 amino acids. The germline gives CDR1 SGHKS, CDR2 YYEKEE (reference sequence). The CDR3 DNA sequence: TGTGCCAGCAGCTTGGGGGCGCAGGGCGACTATGGCTACACCTTC. Translating it yields CASSLGAQGDYGYTF.

The chain uses TRBV5-1 and TRBJ2-7, with 9 nucleotides matching TRBD2. V was clipped by 3 bases and J by 3 bases; unmatched bases: 16. This CDR3 has 18 amino acids. Germline V CDR1 and CDR2: SGHRS, YFSETQ. CDR3 sequence reads: CASSSNGRGGQGVYEQYF. DNA of the CDR3: TGCGCCAGCAGCTCGAATGGGCGGGGGGGCCAGGGCGTCTACGAGCAGTACTTC.